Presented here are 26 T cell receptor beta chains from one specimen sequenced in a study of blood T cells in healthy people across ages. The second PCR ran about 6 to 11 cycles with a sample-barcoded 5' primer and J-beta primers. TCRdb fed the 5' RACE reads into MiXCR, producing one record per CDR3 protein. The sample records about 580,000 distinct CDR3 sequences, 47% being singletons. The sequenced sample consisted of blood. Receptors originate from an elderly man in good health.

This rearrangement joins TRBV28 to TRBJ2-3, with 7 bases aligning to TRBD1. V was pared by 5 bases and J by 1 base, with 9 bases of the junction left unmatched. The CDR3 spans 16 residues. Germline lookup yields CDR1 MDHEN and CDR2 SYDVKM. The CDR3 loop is CASSRPQGSGTDTQYF. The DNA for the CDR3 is TGTGCCAGCAGTCGCCCACAGGGGTCGGGCACAGATACGCAGTATTTT. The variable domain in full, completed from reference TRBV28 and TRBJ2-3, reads DVKVTQSSRYLVKRTGEKVFLECVQDMDHENMFWYRQDPGLGLRLIYFSYDVKMKEKGDIPEGYSVSREKKERFSLILESASTNQTSMYLCASSRPQGSGTDTQYFGPGTRLTVL.

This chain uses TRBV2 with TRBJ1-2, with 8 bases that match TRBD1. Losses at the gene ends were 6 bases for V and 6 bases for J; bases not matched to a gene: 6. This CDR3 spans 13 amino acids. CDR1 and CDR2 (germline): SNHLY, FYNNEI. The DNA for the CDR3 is TGTGCCAGCAGCGAGACAGGGGCCGATGGCTACACCTTC. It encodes CASSETGADGYTF.

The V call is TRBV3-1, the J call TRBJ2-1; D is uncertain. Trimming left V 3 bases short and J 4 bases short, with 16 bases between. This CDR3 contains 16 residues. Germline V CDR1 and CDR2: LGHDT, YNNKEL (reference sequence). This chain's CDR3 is CASSHKPTMRYNEQFF. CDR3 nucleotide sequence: TGTGCCAGCAGCCACAAGCCTACTATGAGATACAATGAGCAGTTCTTC.

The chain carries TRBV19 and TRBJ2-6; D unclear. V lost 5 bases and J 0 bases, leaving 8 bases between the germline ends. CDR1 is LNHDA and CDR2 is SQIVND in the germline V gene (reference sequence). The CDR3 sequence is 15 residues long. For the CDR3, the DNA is TGTGCCAGTAGTGGACGGATCTCTGGGGCCAACGTCCTGACTTTC. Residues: CASSGRISGANVLTF.

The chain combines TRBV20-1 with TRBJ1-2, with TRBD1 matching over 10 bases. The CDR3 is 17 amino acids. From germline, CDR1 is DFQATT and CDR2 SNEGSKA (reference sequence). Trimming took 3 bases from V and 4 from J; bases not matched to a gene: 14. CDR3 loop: CSASDGDRGNVGYGYTF. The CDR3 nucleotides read TGCAGTGCTAGTGATGGGGACAGGGGAAATGTGGGCTATGGCTACACCTTC.

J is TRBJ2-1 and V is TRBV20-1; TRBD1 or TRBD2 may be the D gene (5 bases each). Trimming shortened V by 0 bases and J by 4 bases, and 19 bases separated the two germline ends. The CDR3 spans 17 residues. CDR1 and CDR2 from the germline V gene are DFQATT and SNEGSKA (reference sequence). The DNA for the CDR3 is TGCAGTGCTAGAGATCTCGGGGCAACCCCCAGATACAATGAGCAGTTCTTC. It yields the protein CSARDLGATPRYNEQFF.

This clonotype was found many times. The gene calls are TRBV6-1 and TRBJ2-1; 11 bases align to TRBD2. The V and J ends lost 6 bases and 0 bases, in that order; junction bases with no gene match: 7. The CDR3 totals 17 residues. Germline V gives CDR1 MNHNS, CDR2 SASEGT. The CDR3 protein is CASRSGLADSSYNEQFF. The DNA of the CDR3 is TGTGCCAGCAGATCGGGACTAGCGGACTCCTCCTACAATGAGCAGTTCTTC.

The CDR3: CASSLQGKSEKLFF. CDR3 sequence (DNA): TGTGCCAGCAGCTTACAGGGGAAGTCGGAAAAACTGTTTTTT. The chain is built from TRBV7-2 and TRBJ1-4, with D possibly matching TRBD1 (6 bases). Deletions cut 2 bases from V and 8 bases from J, with 12 bases between. The CDR3 loop spans 14 amino acids. Germline-derived CDR1 and CDR2 are SGHTA and FQGNSA.

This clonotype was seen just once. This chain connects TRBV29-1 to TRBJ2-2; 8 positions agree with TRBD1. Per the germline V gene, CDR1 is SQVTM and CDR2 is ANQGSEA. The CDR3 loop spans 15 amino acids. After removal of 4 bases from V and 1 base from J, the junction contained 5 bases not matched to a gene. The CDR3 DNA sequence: TGCAGCGTTGGGAAAGGACAGGGGAACACCGGGGAGCTGTTTTTT. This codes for CSVGKGQGNTGELFF.

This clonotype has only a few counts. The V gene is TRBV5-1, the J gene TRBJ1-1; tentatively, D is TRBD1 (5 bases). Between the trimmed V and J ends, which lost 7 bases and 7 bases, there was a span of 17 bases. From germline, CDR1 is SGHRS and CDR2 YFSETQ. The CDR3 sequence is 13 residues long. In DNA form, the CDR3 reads TGCGCCAGCGCCGGGGCTCCATGGGATGAAGCTTTCTTT. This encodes CASAGAPWDEAFF. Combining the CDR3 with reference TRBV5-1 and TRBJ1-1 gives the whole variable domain KAGVTQTPRYLIKTRGQQVTLSCSPISGHRSVSWYQQTPGQGLQFLFEYFSETQRNKGNFPGRFSGRQFSNSRSEMNVSTLELGDSALYLCASAGAPWDEAFFGQGTRLTVV.

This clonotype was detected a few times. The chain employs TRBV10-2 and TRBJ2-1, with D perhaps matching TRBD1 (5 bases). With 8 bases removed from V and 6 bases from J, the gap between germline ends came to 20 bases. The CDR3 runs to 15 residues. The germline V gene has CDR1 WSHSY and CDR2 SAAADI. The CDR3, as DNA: TGCGCCAGCCGGCCTGCAGGGTTGCTACCCAATGAGCAGTTCTTC. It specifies CASRPAGLLPNEQFF.

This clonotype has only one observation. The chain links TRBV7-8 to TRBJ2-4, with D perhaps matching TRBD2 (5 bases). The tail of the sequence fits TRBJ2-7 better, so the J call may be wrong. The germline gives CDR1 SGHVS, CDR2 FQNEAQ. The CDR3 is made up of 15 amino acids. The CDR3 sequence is CASSPGGSPGYEQYF. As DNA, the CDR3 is TGTGCCAGCAGCCCGGGCGGGTCGCCTGGCTACGAGCAGTACTTC.

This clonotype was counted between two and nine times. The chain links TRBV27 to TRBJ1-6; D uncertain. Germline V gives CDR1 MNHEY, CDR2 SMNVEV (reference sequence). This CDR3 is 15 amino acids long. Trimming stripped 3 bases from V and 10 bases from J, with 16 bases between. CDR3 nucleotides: TGTGCCAGCAGTTTCCATATGGGTGGGAAATCACCCCTCCACTTT. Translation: CASSFHMGGKSPLHF.

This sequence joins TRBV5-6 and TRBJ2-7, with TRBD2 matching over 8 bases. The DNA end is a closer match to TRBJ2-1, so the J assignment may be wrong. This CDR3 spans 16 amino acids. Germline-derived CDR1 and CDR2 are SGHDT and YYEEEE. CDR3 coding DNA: TGTGCCAGCAGCTTCGAGCGGGGGCTATTTATGAATGAGCAGTTCTTC. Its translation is CASSFERGLFMNEQFF.

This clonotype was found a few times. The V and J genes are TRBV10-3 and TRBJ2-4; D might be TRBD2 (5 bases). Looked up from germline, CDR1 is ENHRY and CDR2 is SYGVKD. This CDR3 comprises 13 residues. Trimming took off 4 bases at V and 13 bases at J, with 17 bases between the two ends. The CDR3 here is CAISVAPLREQYF. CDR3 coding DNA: TGTGCCATCAGTGTGGCACCCCTTAGGGAGCAGTACTTC.

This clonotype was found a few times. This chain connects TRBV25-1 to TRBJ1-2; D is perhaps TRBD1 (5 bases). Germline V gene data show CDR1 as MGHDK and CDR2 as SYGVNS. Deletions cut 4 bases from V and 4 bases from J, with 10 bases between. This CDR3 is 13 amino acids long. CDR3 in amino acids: CASSGEGVYGYTF. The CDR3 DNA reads TGTGCCAGCAGTGGTGAAGGGGTCTATGGCTACACCTTC.

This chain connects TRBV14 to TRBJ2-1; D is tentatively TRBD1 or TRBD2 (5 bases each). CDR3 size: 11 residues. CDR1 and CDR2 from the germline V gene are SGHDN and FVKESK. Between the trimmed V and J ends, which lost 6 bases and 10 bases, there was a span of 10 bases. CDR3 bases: TGTGCCAGCAGTCCCGGGACCGAGCAGTTCTTC. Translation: CASSPGTEQFF.

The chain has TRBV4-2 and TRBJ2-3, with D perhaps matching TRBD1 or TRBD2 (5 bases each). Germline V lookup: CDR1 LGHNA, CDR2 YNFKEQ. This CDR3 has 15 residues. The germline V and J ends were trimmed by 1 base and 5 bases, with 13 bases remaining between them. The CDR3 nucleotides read TGTGCCAGCAGCCAAGGCCGGGACCCACTAGATACGCAGTATTTT. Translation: CASSQGRDPLDTQYF.

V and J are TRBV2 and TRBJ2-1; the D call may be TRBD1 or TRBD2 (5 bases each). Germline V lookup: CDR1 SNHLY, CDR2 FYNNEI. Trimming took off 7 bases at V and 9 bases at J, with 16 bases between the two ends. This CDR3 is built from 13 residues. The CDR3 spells CASIPRDGGEQFF. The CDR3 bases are TGTGCCAGCATCCCTAGGGACGGCGGTGAGCAGTTCTTC.

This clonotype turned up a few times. The CDR3 nucleotides read TGCAGTGCTAGAGAGGGGTCACAGGACACTGAAGCTTTCTTT. It is translated as CSAREGSQDTEAFF. V usage is TRBV20-1 and J usage is TRBJ1-1; possible D gene TRBD1, 5 bases. CDR1 is DFQATT, CDR2 SNEGSKA, per germline (reference sequence). Between the trimmed V and J ends, which lost 0 bases and 3 bases, there was a span of 11 bases. The CDR3 extends over 14 amino acids.

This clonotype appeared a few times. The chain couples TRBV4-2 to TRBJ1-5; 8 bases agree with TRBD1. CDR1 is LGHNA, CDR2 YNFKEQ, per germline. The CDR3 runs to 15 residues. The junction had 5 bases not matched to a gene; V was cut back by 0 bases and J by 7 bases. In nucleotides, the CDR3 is TGTGCCAGCAGCCAAGACGACAGGGGAGGGCAGCCCCAGCATTTT. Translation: CASSQDDRGGQPQHF.

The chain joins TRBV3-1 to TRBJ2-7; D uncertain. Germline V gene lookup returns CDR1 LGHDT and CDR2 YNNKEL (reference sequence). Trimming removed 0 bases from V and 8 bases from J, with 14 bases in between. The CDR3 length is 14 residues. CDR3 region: CASSQDQAGSKQYF. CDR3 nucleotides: TGTGCCAGCAGCCAAGATCAGGCCGGGTCGAAGCAGTACTTC.

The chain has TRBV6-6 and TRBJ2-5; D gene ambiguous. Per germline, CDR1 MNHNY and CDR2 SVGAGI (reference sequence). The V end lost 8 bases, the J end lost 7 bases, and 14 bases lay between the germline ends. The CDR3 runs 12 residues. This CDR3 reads CASAPTTGTQYF. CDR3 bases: TGTGCCAGCGCGCCCACCACCGGGACCCAGTACTTC.

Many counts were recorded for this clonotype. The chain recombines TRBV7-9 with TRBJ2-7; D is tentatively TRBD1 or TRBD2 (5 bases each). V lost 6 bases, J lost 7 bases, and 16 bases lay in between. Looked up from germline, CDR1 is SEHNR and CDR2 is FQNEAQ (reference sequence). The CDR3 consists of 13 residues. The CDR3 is CASRPGDGWEQYF. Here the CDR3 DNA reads TGTGCCAGCAGACCCGGGGACGGATGGGAGCAGTACTTC.

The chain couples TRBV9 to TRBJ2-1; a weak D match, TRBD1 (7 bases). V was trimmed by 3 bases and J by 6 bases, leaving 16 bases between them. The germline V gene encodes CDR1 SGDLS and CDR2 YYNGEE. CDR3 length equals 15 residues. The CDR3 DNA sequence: TGTGCCAGCAGCGCAGGGGGGATGCTGGCCAATGAGCAGTTCTTC. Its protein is CASSAGGMLANEQFF.

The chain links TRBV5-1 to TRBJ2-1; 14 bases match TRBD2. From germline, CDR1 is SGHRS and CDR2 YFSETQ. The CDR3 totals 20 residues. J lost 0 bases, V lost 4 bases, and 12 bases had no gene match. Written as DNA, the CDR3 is TGCGCCAGCAGCACCGGGACTAGCGGGAGATATTCAAACTCCTACAATGAGCAGTTCTTC. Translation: CASSTGTSGRYSNSYNEQFF.